The 26 T cell receptor beta chains in this list originate from one sample, sequenced in a study of T cell responses to AZD1222 COVID-19 vaccine. Sequencing was performed with immunoSEQ multiplex PCR; in TCRdb, only in-frame clones are kept and a portion is missing. The top ten hold around 1.7% of the sample, which has 200,000 to 250,000 clones, about 94% seen once. The specimen comprised peripheral blood, sampled 28 days after the second dose of the MenACWY control vaccine. These receptors were taken from an adult who received the MenACWY meningococcal vaccine as a control.

The chain couples TRBV4-1 to TRBJ2-3; no firm D call. V shed 1 base and J shed 6 bases, with 14 bases lying between them. This CDR3 comprises 15 residues. Per germline, CDR1 MGHRA and CDR2 YSYEKL. CDR3 sequence: CASSQVGANMDTQYF. CDR3 DNA: TGCGCCAGCAGCCAAGTGGGCGCGAACATGGATACGCAGTATTTT.

V is TRBV14 and J is TRBJ1-4; the D gene is possibly TRBD1 (5 bases). The CDR3 is 14 residues long. The germline gives CDR1 SGHDN, CDR2 FVKESK. Trimming stripped 1 base from V and 8 bases from J, with 11 bases between. CDR3 DNA sequence: TGTGCCAGCAGCCAAGTTCAGGGTGGGGAAAAACTGTTTTTT. It encodes CASSQVQGGEKLFF. Looking up the rest from reference TRBV14 and TRBJ1-4 gives the full variable domain: EAGVTQFPSHSVIEKGQTVTLRCDPISGHDNLYWYRRVMGKEIKFLLHFVKESKQDESGMPNNRFLAERTGGTYSTLKVQPAELEDSGVYFCASSQVQGGEKLFFGSGTQLSVL.

The V and J genes are TRBV6-5 and TRBJ1-2, with a possible D match to TRBD1 (5 bases). Germline V CDR1 and CDR2: MNHEY, SVGAGI. This CDR3 spans 14 amino acids. V was cut by 5 bases and J by 7 bases, with 17 bases left in between. CDR3 sequence: CASSPGTERAGYTF. CDR3 in DNA: TGTGCCAGCAGTCCCGGGACGGAGAGGGCTGGCTACACCTTC.

This clone was counted once. The chain has TRBV3-1 (or the pseudogene TRBV3-2) and TRBJ1-1; D is perhaps TRBD1 (6 bases). The CDR3 covers 16 residues. CDR1 and CDR2 (germline): LGHDT, YNNKEL (reference sequence). Between the trimmed V and J ends, which lost 3 bases and 5 bases, there was a span of 19 bases. DNA of the CDR3: TGTGCCAGCAGCCAGGGCCTCGGGGGCCGTGGGACTGAAGCTTTCTTT. Its translation is CASSQGLGGRGTEAFF.

The genes are TRBV29-1 and TRBJ2-3; D is perhaps TRBD2 (5 bases). With 1 base removed from V and 0 bases from J, the gap between germline ends came to 11 bases. The CDR3 extends over 15 amino acids. Germline V CDR1 and CDR2: SQVTM, ANQGSEA. The CDR3 bases are TGCAGCGTTGAAGGGACTTACCCTAGCACAGATACGCAGTATTTT. This translates into CSVEGTYPSTDTQYF.

J is TRBJ2-7 and V is TRBV6-2 or TRBV6-3, with D possibly matching TRBD2 (6 bases). V shed 1 base and J shed 5 bases, with 15 bases lying between them. Germline V gives CDR1 MNHEY, CDR2 SVGEGT. The CDR3 sequence is 15 residues long. Written as DNA, the CDR3 is TGTGCCAGCAGTTACTACCTAGGCGGGAACCACGAGCAGTACTTC. Translated, it gives CASSYYLGGNHEQYF.

This clone was seen only a few times. V usage is TRBV6-5 and J usage is TRBJ1-5; D may be TRBD1 (5 bases). This CDR3 has 15 amino acids. Between the trimmed V and J ends, which lost 7 bases and 0 bases, there was a span of 13 bases. Germline V CDR1 and CDR2: MNHEY, SVGAGI. DNA for the CDR3: TGTGCCAGCACCGGGGCCGGAATTAGCAATCAGCCCCAGCATTTT. Protein: CASTGAGISNQPQHF.

In its sample, this clone was seen once. This chain connects TRBV19 to TRBJ2-5; D is perhaps TRBD2 (6 bases). The V gene's germline CDR1 is LNHDA and CDR2 SQIVND (reference sequence). The V end lost 3 bases, the J end lost 5 bases, and 19 bases lay between the germline ends. The length of the CDR3 is 16 residues. The CDR3 bases are TGTGCCAGTAGTATGGCAGGAGGGACCCAGGGCGAGACCCAGTACTTC. Its translation is CASSMAGGTQGETQYF.

This rearrangement joins TRBV3-1 (or the pseudogene TRBV3-2) to TRBJ2-5; D might be TRBD1 or TRBD2, each matching 5 bases. Germline values: CDR1 LGHDT, CDR2 YNNKEL (reference sequence). The V and J ends lost 1 base and 5 bases respectively, with 14 bases between them. This CDR3 has 15 residues. The CDR3 loop is CASSQGPGAGETQYF. The DNA for the CDR3 is TGTGCCAGCAGCCAAGGGCCCGGGGCTGGGGAGACCCAGTACTTC.

The V gene is TRBV5-1, the J gene TRBJ1-4; tentative D call: TRBD1 (5 bases). CDR1 and CDR2 (germline): SGHRS, YFSETQ. V was clipped by 0 bases and J by 3 bases, with 12 bases between them. The CDR3 totals 16 residues. The CDR3 here is CASSLGTVTANEKLFF. DNA of the CDR3: TGCGCCAGCAGCTTGGGGACGGTGACAGCTAATGAAAAACTGTTTTTT. Drawing the rest from reference TRBV5-1 and TRBJ1-4, the complete variable domain is KAGVTQTPRYLIKTRGQQVTLSCSPISGHRSVSWYQQTPGQGLQFLFEYFSETQRNKGNFPGRFSGRQFSNSRSEMNVSTLELGDSALYLCASSLGTVTANEKLFFGSGTQLSVL.

CDR3 in DNA: TGCGCCAGCAGCTTGATCCCCGAGGCCACTGAAGCTTTCTTT. Translation gives CASSLIPEATEAFF. The gene calls are TRBV5-1 and TRBJ1-1; D is undetermined. This CDR3 has 14 residues. Germline-derived CDR1 and CDR2 are SGHRS and YFSETQ. V was pared by 1 base and J by 4 bases, with 11 bases between.

The chain couples TRBV28 to TRBJ1-2; 8 nucleotides line up with TRBD1. With 2 bases clipped from V and 4 bases from J, the junction kept 12 bases outside the gene matches. Germline V gene lookup returns CDR1 MDHEN and CDR2 SYDVKM. This CDR3 contains 17 residues. The CDR3 nucleotides are TGTGCCAGCAGTTTAATTAGGAGGACAGGGTCAAGCTATGGCTACACCTTC. It codes for CASSLIRRTGSSYGYTF.

The chain links TRBV6-1 to TRBJ1-3; D is perhaps TRBD1 (6 bases). With 2 bases removed from V and 0 bases from J, the gap between germline ends came to 14 bases. Germline V gene lookup returns CDR1 MNHNS and CDR2 SASEGT. CDR3 length: 17 residues. The CDR3 DNA reads TGTGCCAGCAGTGAACTGCCGGGACACTCCTCTGGAAACACCATATATTTT. It translates to CASSELPGHSSGNTIYF.

About this clone itself: Other DNA sequences in the same sample also yield this CDR3. The rearrangement links TRBV29-1 to TRBJ2-7, with TRBD1 matching 7 bases. The CDR3 is 13 residues long. Looked up from germline, CDR1 is SQVTM and CDR2 is ANQGSEA. The trim removed 6 bases at V and 0 bases at J, leaving 5 bases unmatched. This chain's CDR3 is CSVETGSSYEQYF. CDR3 in DNA: TGCAGCGTAGAGACAGGGAGCTCCTACGAGCAGTACTTC.

V and J are TRBV18 and TRBJ2-7; weak D call: TRBD2 (5 bases). This CDR3 spans 15 amino acids. Germline loops: CDR1 KGHSH, CDR2 LQKENI. The V end was cut by 0 bases, the J end by 0 bases, with 9 bases between. CDR3 bases: TGTGCCAGCTCACCACCGGTCGGGGTCTCCTACGAGCAGTACTTC. Translation gives CASSPPVGVSYEQYF.

In regard to this clone: One junction end does not reproduce the germline sequence, and a read error may be involved. This CDR3 reads CASRVGNRGHNSNQPQHF. DNA for the CDR3: TGTGCCAGCAGAGTAGGGAACAGGGGGCACAATAGCAATCAGCCCCAGCATTTT. The rearrangement joins TRBV9 to TRBJ1-5; 9 positions match TRBD1. Per the germline V gene, CDR1 is SGDLS and CDR2 is YYNGEE. CDR3 length: 18 residues.

The V gene is TRBV10-3, the J gene TRBJ2-5; TRBD2 aligns across 7 bases. The CDR3 is 14 amino acids. Trimming took 4 bases from V and 5 from J; bases not matched to a gene: 7. Germline V CDR1 and CDR2: ENHRY, SYGVKD. This chain's CDR3 is CAISALAGQETQYF. The CDR3 DNA reads TGTGCCATCAGTGCTTTAGCGGGTCAGGAGACCCAGTACTTC.

The chain links TRBV7-9 to TRBJ1-1; D is undetermined. The CDR3 loop spans 14 amino acids. CDR1 and CDR2 (germline): SEHNR, FQNEAQ (reference sequence). Trimming cost V 2 bases and J 1 base, with 8 bases left between them. This chain's CDR3 is CASSLSAGNTEAFF. The CDR3, as DNA: TGTGCCAGCAGCTTATCGGCAGGGAACACTGAAGCTTTCTTT.

The V gene is TRBV11-2, the J gene TRBJ2-6; no clear D gene. V lost 2 bases and J lost 1, with 9 bases in between. Germline V gene lookup returns CDR1 SGHAT and CDR2 FQNNGV. This CDR3 has 16 amino acids. CDR3 nucleotide sequence: TGTGCCAGCAGCTTATTCCCCTCATCTGGGGCCAACGTCCTGACTTTC. Protein sequence: CASSLFPSSGANVLTF.

The chain joins TRBV3-1 (or the pseudogene TRBV3-2) to TRBJ2-5; D call uncertain. Trimming removed 0 bases at V and 6 bases at J, with 20 bases between. The CDR3 is made up of 17 amino acids. Germline V gene data show CDR1 as LGHDT and CDR2 as YNNKEL (reference sequence). This CDR3 is CASSQDLQSLTVKTQYF. CDR3 DNA: TGTGCCAGCAGCCAAGACCTTCAGTCTTTGACCGTGAAGACCCAGTACTTC.

As concerns this clone: At one end the junction does not follow the germline gene, possibly because of a read error. The chain couples TRBV27 to TRBJ1-5; 7 positions match TRBD1. CDR1 MNHEY and CDR2 SMNVEV come from the germline V gene (reference sequence). This CDR3 has 15 residues. CDR3 nucleotide sequence: TGCGCCTCCTGTGCACAGGGGACCCCAAATCAGCCCCAGCATTTT. It codes for CASCAQGTPNQPQHF.

This sequence joins TRBV18 and TRBJ1-3; unclear D gene. The CDR3 is made up of 16 amino acids. Trimming left V 4 bases short and J 0 bases short, with 13 bases between. Germline loops: CDR1 KGHSH, CDR2 LQKENI. This CDR3 is CASSQSDGLSGNTIYF. The DNA for the CDR3 is TGTGCCAGCTCACAATCGGACGGACTCTCTGGAAACACCATATATTTT.

V and J are TRBV19 and TRBJ1-6, with TRBD1 matching over 10 bases. The ends lost 4 bases at V and 4 bases at J; junction bases unmatched: 4. The CDR3 has 16 amino acids. The V gene's germline CDR1 is LNHDA and CDR2 SQIVND (reference sequence). The CDR3 region is CASSRPDRGYNSPLHF. In nucleotides, the CDR3 is TGTGCCAGTAGTAGACCGGACAGGGGGTATAATTCACCCCTCCACTTT.

The CDR3 protein is CASSLRQGEQYF. The DNA for the CDR3 is TGTGCCAGCAGTTTGAGACAGGGCGAGCAGTACTTC. The chain has TRBV27 and TRBJ2-7, with TRBD1 identical over 7 bases. From germline, CDR1 is MNHEY and CDR2 SMNVEV (reference sequence). CDR3 length equals 12 residues. Losses at the gene ends were 3 bases for V and 6 bases for J; bases not matched to a gene: 2.

This chain joins TRBV5-5 and TRBJ2-7; possibly TRBD1 for D (6 bases). V was clipped by 3 bases and J by 2 bases, with 12 bases between them. The CDR3 is 14 amino acids. Germline CDR1 and CDR2: SGHKS and YYEKEE (reference sequence). The CDR3 here is CASSSLGTTYEQYF. In DNA, the CDR3 is TGTGCCAGCAGCTCCCTAGGGACAACCTACGAGCAGTACTTC.

In its sample, this clone was seen once. The chain has TRBV7-8 and TRBJ2-7; a weak D match, TRBD1 (5 bases). Trimming removed 4 bases from V and 4 bases from J, with 11 bases in between. Germline V lookup: CDR1 SGHVS, CDR2 FQNEAQ. The length of the CDR3 is 13 residues. The CDR3 region is CASSSPDRYEQYF. The CDR3 bases are TGTGCCAGCAGCTCCCCTGACAGATACGAGCAGTACTTC.